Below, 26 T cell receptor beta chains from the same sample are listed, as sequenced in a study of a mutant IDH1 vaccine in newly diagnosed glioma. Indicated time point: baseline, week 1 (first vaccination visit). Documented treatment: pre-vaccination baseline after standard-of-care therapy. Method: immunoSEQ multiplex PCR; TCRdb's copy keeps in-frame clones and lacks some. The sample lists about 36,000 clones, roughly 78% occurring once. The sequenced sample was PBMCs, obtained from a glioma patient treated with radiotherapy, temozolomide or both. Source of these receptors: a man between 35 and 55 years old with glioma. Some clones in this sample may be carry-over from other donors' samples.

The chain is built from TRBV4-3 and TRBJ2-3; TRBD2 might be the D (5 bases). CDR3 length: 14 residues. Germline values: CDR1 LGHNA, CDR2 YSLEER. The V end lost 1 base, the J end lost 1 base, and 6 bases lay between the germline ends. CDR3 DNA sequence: TGCGCCAGCAGCCAAGGGCGGGGCACAGATACGCAGTATTTT. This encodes CASSQGRGTDTQYF.

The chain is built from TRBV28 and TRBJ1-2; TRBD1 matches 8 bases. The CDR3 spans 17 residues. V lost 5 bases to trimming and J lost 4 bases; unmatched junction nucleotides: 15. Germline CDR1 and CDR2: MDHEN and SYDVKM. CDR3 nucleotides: TGTGCCAGCAGTACGCTCGGTGAGGACAGGGCATCCTATGGCTACACCTTC. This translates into CASSTLGEDRASYGYTF.

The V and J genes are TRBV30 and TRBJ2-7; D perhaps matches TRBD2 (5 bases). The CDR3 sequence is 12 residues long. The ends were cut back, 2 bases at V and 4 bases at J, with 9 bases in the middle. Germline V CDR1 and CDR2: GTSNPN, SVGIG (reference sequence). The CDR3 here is CAWSPDFYEQYF. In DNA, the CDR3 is TGTGCCTGGAGTCCGGACTTTTACGAGCAGTACTTC.

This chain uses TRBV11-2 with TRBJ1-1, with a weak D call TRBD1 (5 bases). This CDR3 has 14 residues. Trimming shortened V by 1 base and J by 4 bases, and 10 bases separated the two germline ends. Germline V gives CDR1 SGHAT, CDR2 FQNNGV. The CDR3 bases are TGTGCCAGCAGCTTAGCAGCAAGGGGCACTGAAGCTTTCTTT. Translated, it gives CASSLAARGTEAFF.

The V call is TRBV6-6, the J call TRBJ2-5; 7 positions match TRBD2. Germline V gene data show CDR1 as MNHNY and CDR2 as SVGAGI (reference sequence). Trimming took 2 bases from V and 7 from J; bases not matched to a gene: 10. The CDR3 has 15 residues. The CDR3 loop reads CASSYPGLTQGTQYF. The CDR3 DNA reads TGTGCCAGCAGTTACCCGGGACTAACGCAGGGGACCCAGTACTTC.

In nucleotides, the CDR3 is TGTGCCAGTAGTATCAACGTCGACTCCTACGAGCAGTACTTC. It yields the protein CASSINVDSYEQYF. This chain uses TRBV19 with TRBJ2-7; no reliable D call. Looked up from germline, CDR1 is LNHDA and CDR2 is SQIVND (reference sequence). The CDR3 covers 14 residues. Trimming shortened V by 3 bases and J by 0 bases, and 9 bases separated the two germline ends.

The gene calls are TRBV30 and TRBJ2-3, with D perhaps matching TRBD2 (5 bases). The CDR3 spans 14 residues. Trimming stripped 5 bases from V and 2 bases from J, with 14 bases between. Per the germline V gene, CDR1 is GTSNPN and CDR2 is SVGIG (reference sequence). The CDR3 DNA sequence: TGTGCCTGGGGCACGCCGGGGATCACAGATACGCAGTATTTT. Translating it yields CAWGTPGITDTQYF.

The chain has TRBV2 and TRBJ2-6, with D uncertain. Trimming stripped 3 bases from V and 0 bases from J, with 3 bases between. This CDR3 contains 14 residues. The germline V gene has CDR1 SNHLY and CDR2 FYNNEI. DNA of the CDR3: TGTGCCAGCAGTGACAGCTCTGGGGCCAACGTCCTGACTTTC. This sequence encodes CASSDSSGANVLTF.

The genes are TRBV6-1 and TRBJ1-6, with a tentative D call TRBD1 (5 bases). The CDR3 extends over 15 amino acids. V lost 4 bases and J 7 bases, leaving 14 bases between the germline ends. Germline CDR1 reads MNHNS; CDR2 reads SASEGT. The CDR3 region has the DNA TGTGCCAGCAGTGCCCGGGACCGGTACAATTCACCCCTCCACTTT. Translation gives CASSARDRYNSPLHF.

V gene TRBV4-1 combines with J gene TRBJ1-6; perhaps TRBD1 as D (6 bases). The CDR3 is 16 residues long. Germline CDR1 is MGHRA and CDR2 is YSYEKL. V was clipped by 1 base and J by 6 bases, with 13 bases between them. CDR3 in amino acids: CASSQGMGASNSPLHF. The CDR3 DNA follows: TGCGCCAGCAGCCAAGGAATGGGGGCCAGTAATTCACCCCTCCACTTT.

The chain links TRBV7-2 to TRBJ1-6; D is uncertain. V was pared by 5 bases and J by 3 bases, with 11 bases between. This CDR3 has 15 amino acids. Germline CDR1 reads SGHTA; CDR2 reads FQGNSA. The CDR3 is CASSGNRNYNSPLHF. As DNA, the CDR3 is TGTGCCAGCAGCGGGAACAGAAACTATAATTCACCCCTCCACTTT.

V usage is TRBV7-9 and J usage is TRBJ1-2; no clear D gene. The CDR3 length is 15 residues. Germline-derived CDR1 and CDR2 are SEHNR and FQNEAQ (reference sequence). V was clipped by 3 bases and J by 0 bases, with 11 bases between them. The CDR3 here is CASSFPGESNYGYTF. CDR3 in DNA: TGTGCCAGCAGCTTTCCAGGTGAATCTAACTATGGCTACACCTTC.

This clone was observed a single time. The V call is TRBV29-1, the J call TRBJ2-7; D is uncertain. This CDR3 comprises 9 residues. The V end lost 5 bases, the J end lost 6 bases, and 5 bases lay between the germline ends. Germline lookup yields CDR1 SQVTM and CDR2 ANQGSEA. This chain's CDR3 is CSVRTEQYF. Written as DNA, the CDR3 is TGCAGCGTTAGGACCGAGCAGTACTTC.

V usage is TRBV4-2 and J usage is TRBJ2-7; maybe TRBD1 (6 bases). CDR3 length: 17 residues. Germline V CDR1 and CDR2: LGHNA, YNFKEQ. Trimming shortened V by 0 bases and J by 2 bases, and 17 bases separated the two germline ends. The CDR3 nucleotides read TGTGCCAGCAGCCAAGAAGGGGTAGGACAGCCGACCTACGAGCAGTACTTC. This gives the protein CASSQEGVGQPTYEQYF.

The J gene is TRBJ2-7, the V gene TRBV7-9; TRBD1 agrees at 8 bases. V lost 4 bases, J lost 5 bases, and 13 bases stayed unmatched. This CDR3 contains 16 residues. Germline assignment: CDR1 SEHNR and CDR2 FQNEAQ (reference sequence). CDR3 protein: CASSSADRGPRDEQYF. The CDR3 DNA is TGTGCCAGCAGCTCGGCCGACAGGGGACCTAGGGACGAGCAGTACTTC.

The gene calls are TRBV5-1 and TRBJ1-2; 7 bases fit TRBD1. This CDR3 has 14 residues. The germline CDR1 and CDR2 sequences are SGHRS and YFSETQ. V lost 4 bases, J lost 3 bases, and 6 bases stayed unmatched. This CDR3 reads CASSHGQEDYGYTF. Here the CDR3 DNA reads TGCGCCAGCAGCCACGGACAGGAGGACTATGGCTACACCTTC.

CDR3 protein: CASSQPIQSRANVLTF. CDR3 DNA sequence: TGTGCCAGCAGTCAACCGATACAAAGTCGGGCCAACGTCCTGACTTTC. The chain links TRBV2 to TRBJ2-6, with no clear D. CDR1 SNHLY and CDR2 FYNNEI come from the germline V gene. V was trimmed by 5 bases and J by 5 bases, leaving 16 bases between them. The CDR3 extends over 16 amino acids.

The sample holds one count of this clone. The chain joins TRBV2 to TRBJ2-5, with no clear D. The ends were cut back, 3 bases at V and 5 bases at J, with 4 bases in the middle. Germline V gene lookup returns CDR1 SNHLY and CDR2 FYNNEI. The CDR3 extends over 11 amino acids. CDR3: CASSDFETQYF. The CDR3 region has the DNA TGTGCCAGCAGTGATTTTGAGACCCAGTACTTC.

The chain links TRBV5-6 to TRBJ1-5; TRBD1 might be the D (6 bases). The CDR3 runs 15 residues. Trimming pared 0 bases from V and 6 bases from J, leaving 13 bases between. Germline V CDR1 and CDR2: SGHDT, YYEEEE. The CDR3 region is CASSLGGGGGQPQHF. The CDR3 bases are TGTGCCAGCAGCTTGGGCGGGGGCGGGGGTCAGCCCCAGCATTTT.

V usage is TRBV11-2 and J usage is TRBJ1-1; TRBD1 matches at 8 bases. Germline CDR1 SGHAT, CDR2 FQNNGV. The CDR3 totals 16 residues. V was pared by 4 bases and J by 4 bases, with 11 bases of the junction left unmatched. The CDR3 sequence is CASSWKSPTGVTEAFF. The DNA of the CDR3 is TGTGCCAGCAGCTGGAAGAGCCCGACAGGGGTCACTGAAGCTTTCTTT.

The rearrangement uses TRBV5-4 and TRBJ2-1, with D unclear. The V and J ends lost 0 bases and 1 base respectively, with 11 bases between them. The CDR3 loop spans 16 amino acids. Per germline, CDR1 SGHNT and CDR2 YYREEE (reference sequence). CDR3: CASSLGQSESYNEQFF. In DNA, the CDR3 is TGTGCCAGCAGCTTGGGTCAGAGTGAGTCCTACAATGAGCAGTTCTTC.

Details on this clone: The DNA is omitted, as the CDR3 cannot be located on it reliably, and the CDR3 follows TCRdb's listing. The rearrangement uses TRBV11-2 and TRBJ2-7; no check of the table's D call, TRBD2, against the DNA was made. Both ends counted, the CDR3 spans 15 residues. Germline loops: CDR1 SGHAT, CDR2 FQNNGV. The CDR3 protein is CASSSSGLGSYEQYF.

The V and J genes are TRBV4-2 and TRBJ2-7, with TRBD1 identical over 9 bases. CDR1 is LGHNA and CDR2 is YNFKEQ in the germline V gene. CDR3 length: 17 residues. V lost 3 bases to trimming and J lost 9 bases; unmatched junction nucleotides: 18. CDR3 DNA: TGTGCCAGCAGCCACGGTCCCCCGGGACAGGGTTTTACGGGGCAGTACTTC. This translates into CASSHGPPGQGFTGQYF.

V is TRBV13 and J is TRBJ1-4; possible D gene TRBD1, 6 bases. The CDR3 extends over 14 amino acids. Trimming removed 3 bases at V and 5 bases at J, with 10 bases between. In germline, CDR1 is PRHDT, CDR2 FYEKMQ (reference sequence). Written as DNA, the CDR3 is TGTGCCAGCAGCTTCGGCAGGGGAAATGAAAAACTGTTTTTT. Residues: CASSFGRGNEKLFF. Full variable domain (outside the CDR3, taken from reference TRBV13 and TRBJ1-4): AAGVIQSPRHLIKEKRETATLKCYPIPRHDTVYWYQQGPGQDPQFLISFYEKMQSDKGSIPDRFSAQQFSDYHSELNMSSLELGDSALYFCASSFGRGNEKLFFGSGTQLSVL.

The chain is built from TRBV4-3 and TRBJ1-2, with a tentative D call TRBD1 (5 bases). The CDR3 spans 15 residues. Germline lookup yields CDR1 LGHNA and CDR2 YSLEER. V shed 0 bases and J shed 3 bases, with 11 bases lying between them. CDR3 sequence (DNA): TGCGCCAGCAGCCAAGATCTCGAGGGACACTATGGCTACACCTTC. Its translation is CASSQDLEGHYGYTF.

The DNA of the CDR3 is TGTGCCAGCAGCTTTCAGGGGGCGGAGACCCAGTACTTC. It is translated as CASSFQGAETQYF. The J gene is TRBJ2-5, the V gene TRBV5-4; 8 bases match TRBD1. This CDR3 is built from 13 residues. J gave up 5 bases and V 2 bases, and 2 bases lay outside the gene matches. Germline V lookup: CDR1 SGHNT, CDR2 YYREEE (reference sequence).